This T cell receptor beta chain was identified during a study of cytomegalovirus exposure and HLA in healthy donors. The table lists this clone with a few counts. Primers for the PCR totalled 60 Vbeta and 13 Jbeta. The repertoire was sequenced with immunoSEQ multiplex PCR; TCRdb's copy has only in-frame clones and lacks some. The repertoire holds about 130,000 clones, with 77% as singletons. V shed 2 bases, J shed 4 bases, and the junction held 20 bases outside the gene matches. CDR1 is SGDLS, CDR2 YYNGEE, per germline. The CDR3 sequence is 20 residues long. Sequences were obtained from PBMCs. V is TRBV9 and J is TRBJ1-2; 10 bases map to TRBD1. This TCR was sampled from a male donor in good health and CMV-seronegative. CDR3 amino acids: CASSVPFPLKDRGLSYGYTF. CDR3 DNA: TGTGCCAGCAGCGTCCCCTTTCCCCTTAAAGACAGGGGGCTAAGCTATGGCTACACCTTC.